This T cell receptor beta chain is from a study of cytomegalovirus exposure and HLA in healthy donors. Donors showed nominal health when sampled, although they likely had unrecorded immune exposures. The germline V gene encodes CDR1 LNHNV and CDR2 YYDKDF (reference sequence). CDR3 length: 13 residues. V gave up 6 bases and J gave up 3 bases, with 9 bases separating them. This clone showed up just a few times. The antigen remains unidentified. A multiplex PCR was run with 60 Vbeta primers and 13 Jbeta primers. Here immunoSEQ multiplex PCR was the method, and the copy in TCRdb shows in-frame clones only, minus some. This sample carries 140,000 to 150,000 clones, 9.4% of them seen once, and the ten largest clones take approximately 2%. Study results and caveats: A few of the chains that were CMV-associated were confirmed in vitro to be specific for CMV antigens. The classifier was said to identify cytomegalovirus status with high specificity and sensitivity.

The specimen sequenced was PBMCs. The rearrangement links TRBV15 to TRBJ1-5; the D gene is possibly TRBD1 (5 bases). This TCR was sampled from a male donor in good health and CMV-seronegative. DNA for the CDR3: TGTGCCACCAGAAGCAGGGACAATCAGCCCCAGCATTTT. Translated: CATRSRDNQPQHF.